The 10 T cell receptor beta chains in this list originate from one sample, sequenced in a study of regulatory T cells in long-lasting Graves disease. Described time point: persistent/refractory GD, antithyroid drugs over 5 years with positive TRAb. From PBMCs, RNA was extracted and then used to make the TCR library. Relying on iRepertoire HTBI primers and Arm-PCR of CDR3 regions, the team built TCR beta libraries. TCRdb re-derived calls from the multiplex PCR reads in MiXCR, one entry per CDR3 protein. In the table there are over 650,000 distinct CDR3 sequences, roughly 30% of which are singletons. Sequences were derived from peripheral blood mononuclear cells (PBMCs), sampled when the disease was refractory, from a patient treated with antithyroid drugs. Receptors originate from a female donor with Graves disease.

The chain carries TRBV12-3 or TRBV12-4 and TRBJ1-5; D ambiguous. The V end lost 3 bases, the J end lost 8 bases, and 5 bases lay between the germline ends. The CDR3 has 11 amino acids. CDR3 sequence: CASSFREPQHF. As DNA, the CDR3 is TGTGCCAGCAGTTTTAGGGAGCCCCAGCATTTT.

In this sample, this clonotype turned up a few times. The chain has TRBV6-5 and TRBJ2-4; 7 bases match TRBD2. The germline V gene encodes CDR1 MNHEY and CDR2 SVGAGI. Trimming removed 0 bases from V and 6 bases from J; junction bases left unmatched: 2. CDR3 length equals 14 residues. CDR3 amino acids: CASSYSSGGNIQYF. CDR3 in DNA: TGTGCCAGCAGTTACTCGTCGGGAGGAAACATTCAGTACTTC.

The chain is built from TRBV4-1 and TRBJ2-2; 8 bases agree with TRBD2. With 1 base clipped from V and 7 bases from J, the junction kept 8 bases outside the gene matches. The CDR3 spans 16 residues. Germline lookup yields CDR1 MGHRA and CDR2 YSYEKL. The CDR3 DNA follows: TGCGCCAGCAGCCAAGCCCTAGCGGGTGGTATCGGGGAGCTGTTTTTT. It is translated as CASSQALAGGIGELFF.

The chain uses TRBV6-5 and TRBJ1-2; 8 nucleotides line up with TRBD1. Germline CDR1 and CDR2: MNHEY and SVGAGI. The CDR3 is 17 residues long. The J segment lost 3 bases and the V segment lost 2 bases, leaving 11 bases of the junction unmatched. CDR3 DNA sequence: TGTGCCAGCAGTTACGCACCGCCGGGACAGGAGGACTATGGCTACACCTTC. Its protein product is CASSYAPPGQEDYGYTF.

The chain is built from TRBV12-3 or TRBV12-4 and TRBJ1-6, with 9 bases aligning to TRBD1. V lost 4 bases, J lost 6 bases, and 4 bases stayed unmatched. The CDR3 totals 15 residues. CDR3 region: CASSYRDRVNSPLHF. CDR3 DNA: TGTGCCAGCAGTTACCGGGACAGGGTTAATTCACCCCTCCACTTT.

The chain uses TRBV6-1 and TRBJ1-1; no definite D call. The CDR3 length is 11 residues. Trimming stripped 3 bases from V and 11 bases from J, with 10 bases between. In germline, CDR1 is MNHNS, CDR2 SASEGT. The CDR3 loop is CASSDLGRAFF. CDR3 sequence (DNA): TGTGCCAGCAGTGATCTAGGGCGGGCTTTCTTT.

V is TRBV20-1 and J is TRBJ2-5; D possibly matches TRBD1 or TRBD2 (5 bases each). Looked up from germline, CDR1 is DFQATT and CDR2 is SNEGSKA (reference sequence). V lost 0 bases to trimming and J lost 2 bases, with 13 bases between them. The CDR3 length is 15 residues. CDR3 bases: TGCAGTGCTAGAGACTCGGGACGTCCTCAAGAGACCCAGTACTTC. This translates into CSARDSGRPQETQYF.

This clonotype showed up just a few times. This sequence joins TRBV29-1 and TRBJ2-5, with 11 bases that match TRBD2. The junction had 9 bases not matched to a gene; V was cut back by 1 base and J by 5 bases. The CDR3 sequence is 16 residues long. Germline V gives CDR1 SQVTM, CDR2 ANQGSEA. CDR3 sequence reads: CSVEGMTSGIGETQYF. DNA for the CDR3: TGCAGCGTTGAAGGGATGACTAGCGGGATAGGGGAGACCCAGTACTTC.

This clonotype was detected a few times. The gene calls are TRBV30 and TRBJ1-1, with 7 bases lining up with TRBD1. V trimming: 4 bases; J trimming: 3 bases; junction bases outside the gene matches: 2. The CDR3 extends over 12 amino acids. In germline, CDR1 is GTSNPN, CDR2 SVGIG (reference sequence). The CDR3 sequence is CAWTGGDTEAFF. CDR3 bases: TGTGCCTGGACAGGGGGGGACACTGAAGCTTTCTTT. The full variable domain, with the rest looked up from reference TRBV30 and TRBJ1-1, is SQTIHQWPATLVQPVGSPLSLECTVEGTSNPNLYWYRQAAGRGLQLLFYSVGIGQISSEVPQNLSASRPQDRQFILSSKKLLLSDSGFYLCAWTGGDTEAFFGQGTRLTVV.

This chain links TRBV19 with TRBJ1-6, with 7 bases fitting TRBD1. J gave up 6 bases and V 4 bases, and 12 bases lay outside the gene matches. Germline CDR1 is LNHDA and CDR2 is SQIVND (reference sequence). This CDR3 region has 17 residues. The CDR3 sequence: CASSTLPRTGFNSPLHF. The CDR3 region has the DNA TGTGCCAGTAGTACCCTTCCCCGGACAGGATTTAATTCACCCCTCCACTTT. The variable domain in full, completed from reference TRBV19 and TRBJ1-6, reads DGGITQSPKYLFRKEGQNVTLSCEQNLNHDAMYWYRQDPGQGLRLIYYSQIVNDFQKGDIAEGYSVSREKKESFPLTVTSAQKNPTAFYLCASSTLPRTGFNSPLHFGNGTRLTVT.